These 11 T cell receptor beta chains came from one sample sequenced in a study of T cell clonality in common variable immunodeficiency. Study results and limitations: Fewer deletions and N-nucleotide insertions were reportedly seen in common variable immunodeficiency TCR beta sequences.

Clones were sequenced by immunoSEQ multiplex PCR, and TCRdb holds only the in-frame ones, with some missing. This sample includes 40,000 or so clones with no singletons; its ten biggest clones take up approximately 5.6%. Antigens for these TCRs are unknown. The sample consisted of peripheral blood mononuclear cells. These receptors came from a human donor with common variable immunodeficiency.

This clone was seen a handful of times. Read data end 3 residues before the CDR3 end; the end is taken from the germline J gene. The chain joins TRBV7-8 to TRBJ2-7; 10 bases are a match to TRBD1. There are 16 residues in the CDR3. The V gene end was trimmed by 2 bases and the J gene end by 1 base; junction bases not matched to a gene: 5. CDR1 and CDR2 (germline): SGHVS, FQNEAQ. The CDR3 protein is CASSLRGQGNSYEQYF. The CDR3 DNA, read in part, is TGTGCCAGCAGCTTACGGGGACAGGGGAATTCCTACGAG.

This clone was counted a few times. The part of the CDR3 DNA that was read is TGTGCCAGCAGCCTCAGGTGGAATTCACCC. Amino acid sequence: CASSLRWNSP. In full, the CDR3 reads CASSLRWNSPLHF. The gene calls are TRBV7-3 and TRBJ1-6; the D is unclear. The read terminates 3 residues ahead of where the CDR3 ends, so the germline J gene completes it. The V end lost 5 bases, the J end lost 7 bases, and 9 bases lay between the germline ends. The germline V gene has CDR1 SGHTA and CDR2 FQGTGA. The CDR3 contains 13 residues.

This clone was picked up many times. The read is 3 residues too short to cover the CDR3 end, so that end is filled in from the germline J gene. The chain recombines TRBV29-1 with TRBJ2-1; possibly TRBD2 for D (7 bases). From germline, CDR1 is SQVTM and CDR2 ANQGSEA. This CDR3 is 15 amino acids long. Deletions cut 7 bases from V and 0 bases from J, with 16 bases between. Partial CDR3 DNA: TGCAGCGCCGGGGGCGGGGGTCGCTCCTACAATGAG. Translation: CSAGGGGRSYNE. The whole CDR3 protein reads CSAGGGGRSYNEQFF.

This clone was recorded many times. Read data end 3 residues before the CDR3 end; the end is taken from the germline J gene. V and J are TRBV10-3 and TRBJ2-5; 16 bases map to TRBD2. The V segment lost 4 bases and the J segment 5 bases; nucleotides outside the gene matches: 7. The germline gives CDR1 ENHRY, CDR2 SYGVKD. The CDR3 covers 17 residues. The CDR3 loop is CAISGGTSGGALETQYF. Partial CDR3 DNA: TGTGCCATCAGTGGTGGGACTAGCGGGGGGGCGTTGGAGACC.

This clone was seen at least ten times. With the read ending 3 residues before the CDR3 end, the germline J gene is used to fill in that end. The genes are TRBV10-1 and TRBJ2-7, with unresolved D. V lost 3 bases and J 3 bases, leaving 9 bases between the germline ends. This CDR3 has 13 residues. Germline V gene lookup returns CDR1 WNHNN and CDR2 SYGVQD (reference sequence). CDR3 region: CASSERSRYEQYF. CDR3 DNA (partial): TGCGCCAGCAGTGAACGGTCCCGCTACGAG.

This chain's CDR3 is CASNLAFNNNEQFF. The covered CDR3 bases are TGCGCCAGCAATCTAGCGTTCAATAACAATGAG. The chain joins TRBV5-1 to TRBJ2-1; possible D gene TRBD2, 6 bases. The read terminates 3 residues before the CDR3 end, so the remaining end is supplied by the germline J gene. The CDR3 sequence is 14 residues long. The germline V and J ends were trimmed by 6 bases and 5 bases, with 15 bases remaining between them. Germline V gives CDR1 SGHRS, CDR2 YFSETQ.

This clone showed up many times. With the read ending 3 residues before the CDR3 end, the germline J gene is used to fill in that end. The rearrangement joins TRBV5-4 to TRBJ2-7; D might be TRBD1 (8 bases). Germline V gene data show CDR1 as SGHNT and CDR2 as YYREEE (reference sequence). The length of the CDR3 is 15 residues. V dropped 4 bases and J dropped 0 bases, with 14 bases sitting between them. The sequenced CDR3 bases are TGTGCCAGCAGCGGACAGGGAGGGGCCTCCTACGAG. Amino acids: CASSGQGGASYE. The whole CDR3 sequence is CASSGQGGASYEQYF.

Points on this clone: The sequenced fragment ends 3 residues before the CDR3 boundary, so the rest is inferred from the germline J gene. The chain couples TRBV7-2 to TRBJ2-7; 9 bases map to TRBD1. The CDR3 totals 14 residues. CDR1 SGHTA and CDR2 FQGNSA come from the germline V gene. The ends lost 2 bases at V and 4 bases at J; junction bases unmatched: 3. CDR3 loop: CASSLYRGPYEQYF. CDR3 DNA (partial): TGTGCCAGCAGCTTATACAGGGGGCCTTACGAG.

In its sample, this clone was seen a few times. The CDR3 goes on 3 residues after the read ends, and that part is filled in from the germline J gene. This chain connects TRBV19 to TRBJ2-1; 7 bases align to TRBD2. Trimming removed 5 bases from V and 6 bases from J; junction bases left unmatched: 10. Germline V gene sequence: CDR1 LNHDA, CDR2 SQIVND (reference sequence). This CDR3 is 15 amino acids long. The part of the CDR3 DNA that was read is TGTGCCAGTAGTGGACTAGAGGGACTTCGCAATGAG. Protein: CASSGLEGLRNE. The entire CDR3 reads CASSGLEGLRNEQFF.

This clone was seen a few times. The missing CDR3 end, 3 residues past where the read stops, is filled in from the germline J gene. The V gene is TRBV6-1, the J gene TRBJ2-2, with 7 nucleotides matching TRBD1. Trimming cost V 4 bases and J 1 base; bases outside gene matches: 3. Germline CDR1 reads MNHNS; CDR2 reads SASEGT. This CDR3 spans 15 amino acids. CDR3 DNA (partial): TGTGCCAGCAGTGGGCAGGGGGTGAACACCGGGGAG. This translates into CASSGQGVNTGE. The CDR3, in full, reads CASSGQGVNTGELFF.

This clone was seen a few times. The read stops 3 residues short of the end of the CDR3; the missing end is completed from the germline J gene. This chain uses TRBV11-3 with TRBJ2-7; perhaps TRBD2 as D (6 bases). Trimming removed 5 bases at V and 3 bases at J, with 11 bases between. The germline gives CDR1 SGHNT, CDR2 YENEEA. This CDR3 comprises 13 residues. This chain's CDR3 is CASSPQGGYEQYF. The CDR3 DNA, read in part, is TGTGCCAGCAGCCCCCAGGGAGGCTACGAG.